The TCR beta chain under discussion was sequenced for a study of T cells after yellow fever vaccination. A single record per CDR3 protein comes from TCRdb applying MiXCR to the 5' RACE reads. The table includes approximately 93,000 distinct CDR3 sequences, under 6.5% detected once. With 6 bases removed from V and 3 bases from J, the gap between germline ends came to 11 bases. CDR3 size: 13 residues. Germline CDR1 is DFQATT and CDR2 is SNEGSKA (reference sequence). The sample holds a few counts of this clonotype. The receptor was isolated from a man aged 18 to 35 who received the YFV17D yellow fever vaccine. The chain employs TRBV20-1 and TRBJ2-2; no reliable D call. The sequenced sample was CD8+ T cells sorted from PBMCs, obtained 10 days after the yellow fever booster vaccination. Here the CDR3 DNA reads TGCAGTGCCCAGGACGGTTACACCGGGGAGCTGTTTTTT. This codes for CSAQDGYTGELFF.